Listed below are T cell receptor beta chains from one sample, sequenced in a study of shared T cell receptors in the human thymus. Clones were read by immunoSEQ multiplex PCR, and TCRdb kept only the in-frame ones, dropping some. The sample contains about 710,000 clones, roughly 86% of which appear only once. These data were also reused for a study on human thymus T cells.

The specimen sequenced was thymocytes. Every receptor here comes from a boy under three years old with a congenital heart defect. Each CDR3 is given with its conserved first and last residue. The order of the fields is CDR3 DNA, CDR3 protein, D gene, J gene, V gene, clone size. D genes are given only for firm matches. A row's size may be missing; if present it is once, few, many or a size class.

CDR3 DNA: TGTGCCAGTAGTATAGATCCGGACAGGGAGAAATCTGGAAACACCATATATTTT
CDR3 protein: CASSIDPDREKSGNTIYF
D gene: TRBD1
J gene: TRBJ1-3
V gene: TRBV19
clone size: -

CDR3 DNA: TGCGCCAGCAGCCATTTTAGCACTAGCGAGCAGTTCTTC
CDR3 protein: CASSHFSTSEQFF
D gene: -
J gene: TRBJ2-1
V gene: TRBV4-1
clone size: -

CDR3 DNA: TGCGCCAGCAGCCAATTCAGAGAGGCTCCCAATGTGGAACTGTTTTTT
CDR3 protein: CASSQFREAPNVELFF
D gene: -
J gene: TRBJ1-4
V gene: TRBV4-3
clone size: -

CDR3 DNA: TGCGCCAGCAGCCAAGATCAATTGCGAGCTTTCTTT
CDR3 protein: CASSQDQLRAFF
D gene: -
J gene: TRBJ1-1
V gene: TRBV4-1
clone size: -

CDR3 DNA: TGTGCCACCAGCAGAGATACAGTTCCCTACGAGCAGTACTTC
CDR3 protein: CATSRDTVPYEQYF
D gene: -
J gene: TRBJ2-7
V gene: TRBV15
clone size: -

CDR3 DNA: TGTGCCAGCAGTTTGTCCGGGACAGGGACTGAAAAACTGTTTTTT
CDR3 protein: CASSLSGTGTEKLFF
D gene: TRBD1
J gene: TRBJ1-4
V gene: TRBV28
clone size: -

CDR3 DNA: TGTGCCAGCAGCTTTGCACTAGCGGGACATGAGGATGAGCAGTTCTTC
CDR3 protein: CASSFALAGHEDEQFF
D gene: TRBD2
J gene: TRBJ2-1
V gene: TRBV7-2
clone size: -

CDR3 DNA: TGTGCCTGGAGGACGGCGGGGGGGCCCCAGCATTTT
CDR3 protein: CAWRTAGGPQHF
D gene: -
J gene: TRBJ1-5
V gene: TRBV30
clone size: -

CDR3 DNA: TGTGCCAGCAGTGACACAGTTGAAGCTTTCTTT
CDR3 protein: CASSDTVEAFF
D gene: -
J gene: TRBJ1-1
V gene: TRBV28
clone size: -

CDR3 DNA: TGCGCCAGCAGCCAAGATCTTTCCGGGGAGCTGTTTTTT
CDR3 protein: CASSQDLSGELFF
D gene: -
J gene: TRBJ2-2
V gene: TRBV4-1
clone size: -

CDR3 DNA: TGTGCCAGCAGTAGAGGGGGCGACTATGGCTACACCTTC
CDR3 protein: CASSRGGDYGYTF
D gene: TRBD1
J gene: TRBJ1-2
V gene: TRBV6-1
clone size: -

CDR3 DNA: TGTGCCAGCAGTGTTCGGGGGAGCACCTACGAGCAGTACTTC
CDR3 protein: CASSVRGSTYEQYF
D gene: -
J gene: TRBJ2-7
V gene: TRBV2
clone size: -

CDR3 DNA: TGTGCCAGCTCACCACAAACCCTCACACCCTACAATGAGCAGTTCTTC
CDR3 protein: CASSPQTLTPYNEQFF
D gene: -
J gene: TRBJ2-1
V gene: TRBV18
clone size: once

CDR3 DNA: TGCGCCAGCAGCCAAGATTATCATTGGTCGGGGGGGACCTACAATGAGCAGTTCTTC
CDR3 protein: CASSQDYHWSGGTYNEQFF
D gene: TRBD2
J gene: TRBJ2-1
V gene: TRBV4-3
clone size: -

CDR3 DNA: TGTGCCAGCAGACCCGACAGGGGAATCGCAGATACGCAGTATTTT
CDR3 protein: CASRPDRGIADTQYF
D gene: TRBD1
J gene: TRBJ2-3
V gene: TRBV6-5
clone size: -

CDR3 DNA: TGCGCCAGCAGCCAAGTATCGGACAGGGGCAACTATGGCTACACCTTC
CDR3 protein: CASSQVSDRGNYGYTF
D gene: TRBD1
J gene: TRBJ1-2
V gene: TRBV4-3
clone size: -

CDR3 DNA: TGCGCCAGCAGCGGTTTATTGGGAGCCCGCAATGAGCAGTTCTTC
CDR3 protein: CASSGLLGARNEQFF
D gene: -
J gene: TRBJ2-1
V gene: TRBV5-1
clone size: -

CDR3 DNA: TGCGCCAGCAGTGAGATGACAGGGGCCACGATAGATACGCAGTATTTT
CDR3 protein: CASSEMTGATIDTQYF
D gene: TRBD1
J gene: TRBJ2-3
V gene: TRBV10-2
clone size: once

CDR3 DNA: TGTGCCAGCAGTCAAGAGCGGGATGGAAACCCAGATACGCAGTATTTT
CDR3 protein: CASSQERDGNPDTQYF
D gene: TRBD2
J gene: TRBJ2-3
V gene: TRBV28
clone size: few

CDR3 DNA: TGTGCCAGCAGGGACAGTTACGAGCAGTACTTC
CDR3 protein: CASRDSYEQYF
D gene: -
J gene: TRBJ2-7
V gene: TRBV2
clone size: -

CDR3 DNA: TGCAGCGTTGGGACCTCAGGGAAGACAGGGATAGGTGGCGGTACCGGGGAGCTGTTTTTT
CDR3 protein: CSVGTSGKTGIGGGTGELFF
D gene: TRBD1
J gene: TRBJ2-2
V gene: TRBV29-1
clone size: -

CDR3 DNA: TGCGCCAGCAGGATTGGGGGGACTTGGCGATCACCCCTCCACTTT
CDR3 protein: CASRIGGTWRSPLHF
D gene: -
J gene: TRBJ1-6
V gene: TRBV5-1
clone size: -

CDR3 DNA: TGTGCCAGCAGTCACGCAGGGGGTGGAGTGGAGACCCAGTACTTC
CDR3 protein: CASSHAGGGVETQYF
D gene: TRBD1
J gene: TRBJ2-5
V gene: TRBV6-5
clone size: -

CDR3 DNA: TGTGCCAGTAGTATAGAAGGGGGACACAGCCTAGGCTATGGCAAAAACATTCAGTACTTC
CDR3 protein: CASSIEGGHSLGYGKNIQYF
D gene: -
J gene: TRBJ2-4
V gene: TRBV19
clone size: -

CDR3 DNA: TGTGCCAGCAGCTTAACTAGCGGGTACCAAGGGCTTAATGAGCAGTTCTTC
CDR3 protein: CASSLTSGYQGLNEQFF
D gene: TRBD2
J gene: TRBJ2-1
V gene: TRBV11-2
clone size: -

CDR3 DNA: TGTGCCAGCAGCTTACGGGGGACTAGCGGGAGGAAGACCGGGGAGCTGTTTTTT
CDR3 protein: CASSLRGTSGRKTGELFF
D gene: TRBD2
J gene: TRBJ2-2
V gene: TRBV7-2
clone size: -

CDR3 DNA: TGTGCCAGCAGCTTCCCCCAGGGGGTCTATAATTCACCCCTCCACTTT
CDR3 protein: CASSFPQGVYNSPLHF
D gene: TRBD1
J gene: TRBJ1-6
V gene: TRBV5-7
clone size: -

CDR3 DNA: TGTGCCAGCAGTGACTCGACAGGCCCCAACACCGGGGAGCTGTTTTTT
CDR3 protein: CASSDSTGPNTGELFF
D gene: -
J gene: TRBJ2-2
V gene: TRBV6-4
clone size: -

CDR3 DNA: TGCGCCAGCAGCCAGACCGGGACAGCCCTCACTGAAGCTTTCTTT
CDR3 protein: CASSQTGTALTEAFF
D gene: TRBD1
J gene: TRBJ1-1
V gene: TRBV4-3
clone size: -

CDR3 DNA: TGTGCCTGGAGTGAGCGGCTAGCGGGAGGGCCACGGAACAATGAGCAGTTCTTC
CDR3 protein: CAWSERLAGGPRNNEQFF
D gene: TRBD2
J gene: TRBJ2-1
V gene: TRBV30
clone size: -

CDR3 DNA: TGCGCCAGCAGCGCCCCTAACGAGCAGTACTTC
CDR3 protein: CASSAPNEQYF
D gene: -
J gene: TRBJ2-7
V gene: TRBV10-2
clone size: -

CDR3 DNA: TGTGCCAGCAGCTCTGGACAGGCCGTTCCCCTCACAGATACGCAGTATTTT
CDR3 protein: CASSSGQAVPLTDTQYF
D gene: TRBD1
J gene: TRBJ2-3
V gene: TRBV7-9
clone size: -

CDR3 DNA: TGTGCTAGTGGTCCTTCAGGGGACAGGGTTCAGCCCCAGCATTTT
CDR3 protein: CASGPSGDRVQPQHF
D gene: TRBD1
J gene: TRBJ1-5
V gene: TRBV12-5
clone size: -

CDR3 DNA: TGTGCCAGCAGTGAAGATGGAGGCTTAGGCACCGGGGAGCTGTTTTTT
CDR3 protein: CASSEDGGLGTGELFF
D gene: -
J gene: TRBJ2-2
V gene: TRBV6-1
clone size: -

CDR3 DNA: TGCGCCAGCAGCCACCAACAGGGGTACGCAGATACGCAGTATTTT
CDR3 protein: CASSHQQGYADTQYF
D gene: TRBD1
J gene: TRBJ2-3
V gene: TRBV4-3
clone size: -

CDR3 DNA: TGCAGCGTCGAGCGGGGGGGCCGGACCGGGGAGCTGTTTTTT
CDR3 protein: CSVERGGRTGELFF
D gene: TRBD2
J gene: TRBJ2-2
V gene: TRBV29-1
clone size: -

CDR3 DNA: TGTGCCACCACTCTAGTGTTGGAGACCCAGTACTTC
CDR3 protein: CATTLVLETQYF
D gene: -
J gene: TRBJ2-5
V gene: TRBV2
clone size: -

CDR3 DNA: TGTGCCAGCAGCCTCGAGGATGAGCGGGGGGTGTCCTACAATGAGCAGTTCTTC
CDR3 protein: CASSLEDERGVSYNEQFF
D gene: TRBD2
J gene: TRBJ2-1
V gene: TRBV28
clone size: once

CDR3 DNA: TGTGCCAGCAGTTACGCACTAGGAGGGGAGAACGAGCAGTACTTC
CDR3 protein: CASSYALGGENEQYF
D gene: -
J gene: TRBJ2-7
V gene: TRBV6-6
clone size: -

CDR3 DNA: TGTGCCAGCAGCTCGGGACTAGCGGAGGGCTACGAGCAGTACTTC
CDR3 protein: CASSSGLAEGYEQYF
D gene: TRBD2
J gene: TRBJ2-7
V gene: TRBV5-4
clone size: -

CDR3 DNA: TGTGCCAGCAGACACCCGGACAGGGAATTCCATCAGCCCCAGCATTTT
CDR3 protein: CASRHPDREFHQPQHF
D gene: TRBD1
J gene: TRBJ1-5
V gene: TRBV6-6
clone size: -

CDR3 DNA: TGCGCCAGCAGCCAAGAAGACAGGCTGGGGATGGACGAGCAGTACTTC
CDR3 protein: CASSQEDRLGMDEQYF
D gene: -
J gene: TRBJ2-7
V gene: TRBV4-1
clone size: -

CDR3 DNA: TGTGCCAGCAGTGGGGGACACCCTAGCATAGAGACCCAGTACTTC
CDR3 protein: CASSGGHPSIETQYF
D gene: -
J gene: TRBJ2-5
V gene: TRBV28
clone size: -

CDR3 DNA: TGTGCCAGCAGCCGTGGTCAGGGGGCGAATGAAGCTTTCTTT
CDR3 protein: CASSRGQGANEAFF
D gene: TRBD1
J gene: TRBJ1-1
V gene: TRBV5-6
clone size: -

CDR3 DNA: TGTGCCAGCATGGACAGAAGCCGTTATAGCAATCAGCCCCAGCATTTT
CDR3 protein: CASMDRSRYSNQPQHF
D gene: -
J gene: TRBJ1-5
V gene: TRBV5-8
clone size: -

CDR3 DNA: TGTGCCATCAGGGACAGTTCCCCCTCTTATGGCTACACCTTC
CDR3 protein: CAIRDSSPSYGYTF
D gene: -
J gene: TRBJ1-2
V gene: TRBV10-3
clone size: once

CDR3 DNA: TGTGCCTGGACACAGGGGGTTCGTGGAGAGCAGTACTTC
CDR3 protein: CAWTQGVRGEQYF
D gene: TRBD1
J gene: TRBJ2-7
V gene: TRBV30
clone size: -

CDR3 DNA: TGTGCCAGCAAAGATTTGCTAGCTGACAATGAGCAGTTCTTC
CDR3 protein: CASKDLLADNEQFF
D gene: -
J gene: TRBJ2-1
V gene: TRBV6-1
clone size: -

CDR3 DNA: TGTGCCAGCAGCTTAGGGGGCGGGGGGAACACAGATACGCAGTATTTT
CDR3 protein: CASSLGGGGNTDTQYF
D gene: TRBD2
J gene: TRBJ2-3
V gene: TRBV7-8
clone size: few